The 27 T cell receptor beta chains reported below all come from one sample, sequenced in a study of control samples from healthy donors and cancer patients. Sequencing was performed with immunoSEQ multiplex PCR; in TCRdb, only in-frame clones are kept and a portion is missing. Of more than 10,000 clones listed, 93% are singletons. The source material was PBMCs. Receptor source: a man older than 75 with lung cancer.

V is TRBV6-4 and J is TRBJ2-3, with D possibly called TRBD1 or TRBD2 (6 bases each). Trimming took 1 base from V and 4 from J, leaving 12 bases between them. Germline CDR1 MRHNA, CDR2 SNTAGT. The CDR3 spans 15 residues. The CDR3, as DNA: TGTGCCAGCAGTGACTATGGGGGGCCATCAGATACGCAGTATTTT. Translated, it gives CASSDYGGPSDTQYF.

The CDR3 DNA sequence: TGTGCCAGCAGTCCAGGACAGGGATTATTTTCAGGAGATACGCAGTATTTT. This translates into CASSPGQGLFSGDTQYF. The chain carries TRBV6-6 and TRBJ2-3; 8 nucleotides agree with TRBD1. The V and J ends lost 5 bases and 5 bases, in that order; junction bases with no gene match: 15. The V gene's germline CDR1 is MNHNY and CDR2 SVGAGI (reference sequence). This CDR3 contains 17 residues.

The rearrangement links TRBV5-3 to TRBJ1-5; 11 bases match TRBD1. TRBV5-3 is annotated as an ORF whose role is uncertain. This CDR3 spans 16 amino acids. After removal of 9 bases from V and 2 bases from J, the junction contained 10 bases not matched to a gene. CDR3 nucleotide sequence: TGTGCCACCCACGGACAGGGGGCCATTGGCAATCAGCCCCAGCATTTT. This gives the protein CATHGQGAIGNQPQHF.

The V call is TRBV5-6, the J call TRBJ2-7; 7 nucleotides align to TRBD2. The CDR3 runs to 13 residues. V gave up 5 bases and J gave up 6 bases; unmatched junction bases: 8. Germline CDR1 reads SGHDT; CDR2 reads YYEEEE. The CDR3 nucleotides read TGTGCCAGCAGATCGACGGGGGGTTTCGAGCAGTACTTC. This gives the protein CASRSTGGFEQYF.

This rearrangement joins TRBV6-4 to TRBJ1-1; 7 nucleotides agree with TRBD1. The ends lost 6 bases at V and 4 bases at J; junction bases unmatched: 8. Germline loops: CDR1 MRHNA, CDR2 SNTAGT. The CDR3 sequence is 14 residues long. The DNA of the CDR3 is TGTGCCAGCAGAACCGACAGGGTGGGCACTGAAGCTTTCTTT. Translation: CASRTDRVGTEAFF.

The chain couples TRBV5-1 to TRBJ2-3, with D perhaps matching TRBD1 (6 bases). CDR1 and CDR2 from the germline V gene are SGHRS and YFSETQ. Trimming shortened V by 4 bases and J by 2 bases, and 20 bases separated the two germline ends. There are 17 residues in the CDR3. For the CDR3, the DNA is TGCGCCAGCAGCGAGGACCCGGGACACATTATCACAGATACGCAGTATTTT. It yields the protein CASSEDPGHIITDTQYF. The variable domain in full, completed from reference TRBV5-1 and TRBJ2-3, reads KAGVTQTPRYLIKTRGQQVTLSCSPISGHRSVSWYQQTPGQGLQFLFEYFSETQRNKGNFPGRFSGRQFSNSRSEMNVSTLELGDSALYLCASSEDPGHIITDTQYFGPGTRLTVL.

The gene calls are TRBV6-2 or TRBV6-3 and TRBJ2-7; D is possibly TRBD1 or TRBD2 (5 bases each). Trimming removed 2 bases from V and 6 bases from J, with 17 bases in between. The V gene's germline CDR1 is MNHEY and CDR2 SVGEGT. The CDR3 runs 15 residues. The CDR3 DNA follows: TGTGCCAGCAGTTACCGGGGCGGGTATGGGCGCGAGCAGTACGTC. Its protein product is CASSYRGGYGREQYV.

This chain links TRBV5-4 with TRBJ1-2; 12 positions agree with TRBD1. There are 15 residues in the CDR3. J gave up 8 bases and V 3 bases, and 8 bases lay outside the gene matches. CDR1 and CDR2 (germline): SGHNT, YYREEE (reference sequence). The CDR3 is CASSWWGQGAKGYTF. CDR3 sequence (DNA): TGTGCCAGCAGCTGGTGGGGACAGGGGGCGAAGGGCTACACCTTC.

This sequence joins TRBV19 and TRBJ1-4; D gene ambiguous. This CDR3 is 15 amino acids long. The germline gives CDR1 LNHDA, CDR2 SQIVND (reference sequence). V lost 3 bases and J 7 bases, leaving 15 bases between the germline ends. The CDR3 coding sequence is TGTGCCAGTAGTATCCGGGCAGACCGCACTGAAAAACTGTTTTTT. Protein product: CASSIRADRTEKLFF.

The rearrangement uses TRBV4-1 and TRBJ1-1; 7 bases are a match to TRBD1. This CDR3 region has 19 residues. With V trimmed by 3 bases and J by 0 bases, 16 bases remained unmatched. Germline CDR1 is MGHRA and CDR2 is YSYEKL. The CDR3 spells CASSQTAGQALILNTEAFF. Here the CDR3 DNA reads TGCGCCAGCAGCCAGACAGCCGGACAGGCCTTAATATTGAACACTGAAGCTTTCTTT.

The chain is built from TRBV19 and TRBJ2-1, with a tentative D call TRBD1 (6 bases). V lost 10 bases, J lost 4 bases, and 26 bases lay in between. CDR3 size: 17 residues. CDR1 is LNHDA, CDR2 SQIVND, per germline (reference sequence). The CDR3 sequence is CATRGFSSPHPYNEQFF. The CDR3 DNA reads TGTGCCACCAGGGGTTTTTCCTCTCCCCACCCTTACAATGAGCAGTTCTTC.

This sequence joins TRBV4-3 and TRBJ1-1; no firm D call. V was shortened by 0 bases and J by 1 base, with 12 bases between the two germline ends. The CDR3 has 16 residues. CDR1 is LGHNA and CDR2 is YSLEER in the germline V gene. The CDR3 loop reads CASSQDYRRWNTEAFF. In DNA form, the CDR3 reads TGCGCCAGCAGCCAAGATTACAGAAGATGGAACACTGAAGCTTTCTTT.

The gene calls are TRBV4-2 and TRBJ1-5, with D uncertain. Per the germline V gene, CDR1 is LGHNA and CDR2 is YNFKEQ. This CDR3 is 16 amino acids long. V dropped 0 bases and J dropped 0 bases, with 9 bases sitting between them. The CDR3 DNA reads TGTGCCAGCAGCCAAGATAAGCCATATAGCAATCAGCCCCAGCATTTT. As protein: CASSQDKPYSNQPQHF.

This clone was seen only once. The gene calls are TRBV15 and TRBJ2-3, with D tentatively TRBD1 (6 bases). Germline V CDR1 and CDR2: LNHNV, YYDKDF (reference sequence). The CDR3 sequence is 13 residues long. Between the trimmed V and J ends, which lost 8 bases and 1 base, there was a span of 10 bases. The CDR3: CATDEGGTDTQYF. In DNA form, the CDR3 reads TGTGCCACCGACGAGGGGGGCACAGATACGCAGTATTTT.

The chain employs TRBV14 and TRBJ2-7; D is ambiguous. This CDR3 region has 12 residues. V was trimmed by 3 bases and J by 2 bases, leaving 5 bases between them. Germline V gives CDR1 SGHDN, CDR2 FVKESK. CDR3 loop: CASSHVPYEQYV. Written as DNA, the CDR3 is TGTGCCAGCAGCCACGTTCCCTACGAGCAGTACGTC.

The rearrangement uses TRBV14 and TRBJ1-2; TRBD1 aligns across 8 bases. Germline assignment: CDR1 SGHDN and CDR2 FVKESK. V lost 4 bases and J lost 6; bases outside the gene matches: 4. CDR3 length: 13 residues. The CDR3 region is CASSRAGGNGYTF. CDR3 coding DNA: TGTGCCAGCAGCCGGGCAGGGGGCAATGGCTACACCTTC.

This chain connects TRBV19 to TRBJ1-1, with D uncertain. The length of the CDR3 is 13 residues. CDR1 LNHDA and CDR2 SQIVND come from the germline V gene (reference sequence). Trimming removed 1 base at V and 4 bases at J, with 7 bases between. CDR3: CASSIGQATEAFF. DNA of the CDR3: TGTGCCAGTAGTATAGGGCAAGCCACTGAAGCTTTCTTT. Looking up the rest from reference TRBV19 and TRBJ1-1 gives the full variable domain: DGGITQSPKYLFRKEGQNVTLSCEQNLNHDAMYWYRQDPGQGLRLIYYSQIVNDFQKGDIAEGYSVSREKKESFPLTVTSAQKNPTAFYLCASSIGQATEAFFGQGTRLTVV.

The chain uses TRBV5-4 and TRBJ2-5; 9 nucleotides line up with TRBD1. CDR3 size: 15 residues. The V segment lost 0 bases and the J segment 4 bases; nucleotides outside the gene matches: 4. CDR1 and CDR2 (germline): SGHNT, YYREEE (reference sequence). The CDR3 loop reads CASSLGDRVRETQYF. The CDR3 region has the DNA TGTGCCAGCAGCTTGGGGGACAGGGTGAGAGAGACCCAGTACTTC.

The chain has TRBV9 and TRBJ1-4, with D uncertain. Germline V lookup: CDR1 SGDLS, CDR2 YYNGEE. V was clipped by 5 bases and J by 0 bases, with 11 bases between them. The length of the CDR3 is 15 residues. This CDR3 reads CASSLVGATNEKLFF. As DNA, the CDR3 is TGTGCCAGCAGTCTAGTGGGTGCAACTAATGAAAAACTGTTTTTT.

The CDR3 region has the DNA TGTGCCAGCCGCCCCGGACAGGGCTACAATGAGCAGTTCTTC. It encodes CASRPGQGYNEQFF. This chain joins TRBV19 and TRBJ2-1, with 8 bases identical to TRBD1. The CDR3 totals 14 residues. The germline gives CDR1 LNHDA, CDR2 SQIVND (reference sequence). V lost 9 bases, J lost 3 bases, and 7 bases stayed unmatched.

The V call is TRBV5-6, the J call TRBJ2-7; TRBD1 is a possible D gene (6 bases). Germline V lookup: CDR1 SGHDT, CDR2 YYEEEE. The CDR3 contains 13 residues. Deletions cut 3 bases from V and 7 bases from J, with 14 bases between. The chain's CDR3 is CASSYIQGREQYF. CDR3 DNA sequence: TGTGCCAGCAGCTATATACAGGGAAGGGAGCAGTACTTC.

The V gene is TRBV7-8, the J gene TRBJ1-5; 9 bases agree with TRBD1. Germline assignment: CDR1 SGHVS and CDR2 FQNEAQ. CDR3 length: 14 amino acids. The V segment lost 1 base and the J segment 5 bases; nucleotides outside the gene matches: 0. As DNA, the CDR3 is TGTGCCAGCAGCTTAGACAGGGGGCATCAGCCCCAGCATTTT. Its protein product is CASSLDRGHQPQHF.

V usage is TRBV9 and J usage is TRBJ2-5, with 14 bases aligning to TRBD2. The junction had 9 bases not matched to a gene; V was cut back by 3 bases and J by 5 bases. Germline lookup yields CDR1 SGDLS and CDR2 YYNGEE. The CDR3 has 17 residues. This CDR3 reads CASSAQTSGGAGETQYF. For the CDR3, the DNA is TGTGCCAGCAGCGCCCAGACTAGCGGGGGGGCGGGTGAGACCCAGTACTTC.

V and J are TRBV14 and TRBJ2-5; D remains ambiguous. Germline values: CDR1 SGHDN, CDR2 FVKESK. V was trimmed by 4 bases and J by 8 bases, leaving 14 bases between them. The CDR3 length is 13 residues. The CDR3 coding sequence is TGTGCCAGCAGCCCCCAGGAGAGAGGAACCCAGTACTTC. Protein sequence: CASSPQERGTQYF. The full variable domain, its missing parts supplied by reference TRBV14 and TRBJ2-5, is EAGVTQFPSHSVIEKGQTVTLRCDPISGHDNLYWYRRVMGKEIKFLLHFVKESKQDESGMPNNRFLAERTGGTYSTLKVQPAELEDSGVYFCASSPQERGTQYFGPGTRLLVL.

CDR3 coding DNA: TGTGCCAGCAGCGTCGGGACGGTCACTGAAGCTTTCTTT. Protein product: CASSVGTVTEAFF. The V gene is TRBV7-9, the J gene TRBJ1-1, with D perhaps matching TRBD1 (5 bases). This CDR3 has 13 amino acids. Germline V gene data show CDR1 as SEHNR and CDR2 as FQNEAQ (reference sequence). Trimming removed 5 bases at V and 4 bases at J, with 11 bases between.

This rearrangement joins TRBV5-4 to TRBJ1-2, with 7 bases identical to TRBD1. CDR1 and CDR2 (germline): SGHNT, YYREEE (reference sequence). The CDR3 is 14 residues long. With V trimmed by 1 base and J by 5 bases, 5 bases remained unmatched. CDR3: CASSLSGTEYGYTF. In nucleotides, the CDR3 is TGTGCCAGCAGCTTGTCCGGGACAGAGTATGGCTACACCTTC. Supplemented by reference TRBV5-4 and TRBJ1-2, the full variable domain reads ETGVTQSPTHLIKTRGQQVTLRCSSQSGHNTVSWYQQALGQGPQFIFQYYREEENGRGNFPPRFSGLQFPNYSSELNVNALELDDSALYLCASSLSGTEYGYTFGSGTRLTVV.

V is TRBV11-2 and J is TRBJ1-3; D is possibly TRBD1 (6 bases). Germline loops: CDR1 SGHAT, CDR2 FQNNGV. Trimming pared 5 bases from V and 3 bases from J, leaving 14 bases between. The CDR3 is 15 residues long. As DNA, the CDR3 is TGTGCCAGCAGCCCGAGGGGGGGGTATGGAAACACCATATATTTT. This translates into CASSPRGGYGNTIYF. The full variable domain, its missing parts supplied by reference TRBV11-2 and TRBJ1-3, is EAGVAQSPRYKIIEKRQSVAFWCNPISGHATLYWYQQILGQGPKLLIQFQNNGVVDDSQLPKDRFSAERLKGVDSTLKIQPAKLEDSAVYLCASSPRGGYGNTIYFGEGSWLTVV.